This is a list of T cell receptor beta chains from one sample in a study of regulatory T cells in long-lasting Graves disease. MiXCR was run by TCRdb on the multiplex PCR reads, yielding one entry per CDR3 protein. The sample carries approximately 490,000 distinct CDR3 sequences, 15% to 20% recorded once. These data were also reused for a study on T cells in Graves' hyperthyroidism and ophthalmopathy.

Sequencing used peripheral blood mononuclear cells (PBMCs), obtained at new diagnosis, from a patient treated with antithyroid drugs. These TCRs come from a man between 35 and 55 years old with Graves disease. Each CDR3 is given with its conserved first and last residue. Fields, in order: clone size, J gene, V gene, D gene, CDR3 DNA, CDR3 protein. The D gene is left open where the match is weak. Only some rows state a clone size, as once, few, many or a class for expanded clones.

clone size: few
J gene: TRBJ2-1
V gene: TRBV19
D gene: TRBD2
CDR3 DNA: TGTGCCAGTAGTATTTTAGCGGGAGGACTCTACAATGAGCAGTTCTTC
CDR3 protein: CASSILAGGLYNEQFF

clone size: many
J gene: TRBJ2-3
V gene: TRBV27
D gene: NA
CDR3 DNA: TGTGCCAGCAGGAAGACCAGGGGTAACACAGATACGCAGTATTTT
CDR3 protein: CASRKTRGNTDTQYF

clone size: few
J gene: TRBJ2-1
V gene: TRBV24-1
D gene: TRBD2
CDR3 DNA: TGTGCCACCAGTGATTCTTTGACTAGCGGGAGTTCCAATGAGCAGTTCTTC
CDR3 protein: CATSDSLTSGSSNEQFF

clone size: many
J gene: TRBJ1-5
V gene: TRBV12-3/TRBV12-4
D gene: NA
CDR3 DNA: TGTGCCAGCAGTTTTGAGGGGGGCAATCAGCCCCAGCATTTT
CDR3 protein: CASSFEGGNQPQHF

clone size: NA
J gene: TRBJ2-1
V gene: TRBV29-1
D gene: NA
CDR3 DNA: TGCAGCGTTAGGCGGGCGGGAAGGTACAATGAGCAGTTCTTC
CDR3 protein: CSVRRAGRYNEQFF

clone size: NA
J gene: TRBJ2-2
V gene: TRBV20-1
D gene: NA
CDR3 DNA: TGCAGTGCTAGAGACAGCCCTGTAAACACCGGGGAGCTGTTTTTT
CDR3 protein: CSARDSPVNTGELFF

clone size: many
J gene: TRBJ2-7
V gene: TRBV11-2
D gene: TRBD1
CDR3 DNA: TGTGCCAGCAGCCCCCAACTCACAGGGGGCTACGAGCAGTACTTC
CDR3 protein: CASSPQLTGGYEQYF

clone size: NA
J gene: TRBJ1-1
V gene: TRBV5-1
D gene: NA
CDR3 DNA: TGCGCCAGCAGCTGGGGGGTTGAAGCTTTCTTT
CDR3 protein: CASSWGVEAFF

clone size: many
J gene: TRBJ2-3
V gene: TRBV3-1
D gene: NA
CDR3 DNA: TGTGCCAGCAGCCAAGATGGGTGGAAATCGCAGTATTTT
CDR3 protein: CASSQDGWKSQYF

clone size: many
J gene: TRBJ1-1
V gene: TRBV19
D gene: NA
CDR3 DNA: TGTGCCAGTACCCTCCGCCGGGATGGCACTGAAGCTTTCTTT
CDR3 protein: CASTLRRDGTEAFF

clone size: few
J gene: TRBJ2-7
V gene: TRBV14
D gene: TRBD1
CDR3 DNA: TGTGCCAGCAGCCAAACGGGACAGGGGTCCTACGAGCAGTACTTC
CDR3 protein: CASSQTGQGSYEQYF

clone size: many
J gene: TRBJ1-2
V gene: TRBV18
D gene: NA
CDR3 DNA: TGTGCCAGCTCACCATCCGAGAACTATGGCTACACCTTC
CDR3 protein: CASSPSENYGYTF

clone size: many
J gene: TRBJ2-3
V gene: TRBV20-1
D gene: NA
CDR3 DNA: TGCAGTGCCGTACCTGAGGGACAATCCACAGATACGCAGTATTTT
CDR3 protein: CSAVPEGQSTDTQYF

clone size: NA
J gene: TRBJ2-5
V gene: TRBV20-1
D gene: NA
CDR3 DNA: TGCAGTGCTAGAGATTGGTTAGGGGAGGAGACCCAGTACTTC
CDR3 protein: CSARDWLGEETQYF

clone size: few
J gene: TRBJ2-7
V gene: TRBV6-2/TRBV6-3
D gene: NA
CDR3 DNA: TGTGCCAGCAGTTGGGTCAAATCTTACGAGCAGTACTTC
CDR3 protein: CASSWVKSYEQYF

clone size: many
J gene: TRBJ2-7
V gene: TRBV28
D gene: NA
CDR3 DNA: TGTGCCAGCAGCCTCCCAGATAACTCCTACGAGCAGTACTTC
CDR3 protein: CASSLPDNSYEQYF

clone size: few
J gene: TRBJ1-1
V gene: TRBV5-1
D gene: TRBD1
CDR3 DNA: TGCGCCAGCAGCACCCCGACAGGGGGCAGGGCTGAAGCTTTCTTT
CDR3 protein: CASSTPTGGRAEAFF

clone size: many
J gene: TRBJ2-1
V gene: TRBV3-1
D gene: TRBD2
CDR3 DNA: TGTGCCAGCACCCAGGGTTTTTCGCTGGCGGGAGTGTACTACAATGAGCAGTTCTTC
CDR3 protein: CASTQGFSLAGVYYNEQFF

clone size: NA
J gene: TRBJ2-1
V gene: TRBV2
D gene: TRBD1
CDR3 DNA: TGTGCCAGCAGTGAAGACGGGGACAGGGGCCACAATGAGCAGTTCTTC
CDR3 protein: CASSEDGDRGHNEQFF

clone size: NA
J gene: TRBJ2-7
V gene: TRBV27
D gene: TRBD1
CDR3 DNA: TGTGCCAGCAGTTTGTCACAGGGGGCTGACTACGAGCAGTACTTC
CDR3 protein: CASSLSQGADYEQYF

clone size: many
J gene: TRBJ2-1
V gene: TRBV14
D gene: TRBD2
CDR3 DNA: TGTGCCAGCAGTCCCACGATACGGGGGGGCTCCTACAATGAGCAGTTCTTC
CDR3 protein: CASSPTIRGGSYNEQFF

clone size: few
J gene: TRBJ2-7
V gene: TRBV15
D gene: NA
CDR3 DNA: TGTGCCACCCGCCGTGCAGGGAGCAACGAGCAGTACTTC
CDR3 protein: CATRRAGSNEQYF

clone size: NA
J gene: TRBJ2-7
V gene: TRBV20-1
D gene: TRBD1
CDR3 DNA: TGCAGTGCTAGGGGCCGAGGGACAGGGACCTCCTACGAGCAGTACTTC
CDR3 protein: CSARGRGTGTSYEQYF

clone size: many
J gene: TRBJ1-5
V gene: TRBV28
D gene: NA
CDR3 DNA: TGTGCCAGCACAGGCCTTTATAGCAATCAGCCCCAGCATTTT
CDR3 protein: CASTGLYSNQPQHF